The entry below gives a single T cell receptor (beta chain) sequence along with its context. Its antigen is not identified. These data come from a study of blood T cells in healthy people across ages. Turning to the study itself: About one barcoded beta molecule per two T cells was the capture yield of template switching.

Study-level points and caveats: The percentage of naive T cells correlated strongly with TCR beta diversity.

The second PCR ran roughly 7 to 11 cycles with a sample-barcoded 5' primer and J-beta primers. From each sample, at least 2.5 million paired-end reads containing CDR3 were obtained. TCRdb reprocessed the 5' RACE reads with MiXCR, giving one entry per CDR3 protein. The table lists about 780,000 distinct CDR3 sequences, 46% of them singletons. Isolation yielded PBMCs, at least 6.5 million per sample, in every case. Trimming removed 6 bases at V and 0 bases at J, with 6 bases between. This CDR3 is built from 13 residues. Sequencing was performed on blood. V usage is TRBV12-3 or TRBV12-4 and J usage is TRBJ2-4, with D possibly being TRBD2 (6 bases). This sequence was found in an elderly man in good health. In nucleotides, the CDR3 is TGTGCCAGCAGCGGGAGAGCCAAAAACATTCAGTACTTC. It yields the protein CASSGRAKNIQYF.